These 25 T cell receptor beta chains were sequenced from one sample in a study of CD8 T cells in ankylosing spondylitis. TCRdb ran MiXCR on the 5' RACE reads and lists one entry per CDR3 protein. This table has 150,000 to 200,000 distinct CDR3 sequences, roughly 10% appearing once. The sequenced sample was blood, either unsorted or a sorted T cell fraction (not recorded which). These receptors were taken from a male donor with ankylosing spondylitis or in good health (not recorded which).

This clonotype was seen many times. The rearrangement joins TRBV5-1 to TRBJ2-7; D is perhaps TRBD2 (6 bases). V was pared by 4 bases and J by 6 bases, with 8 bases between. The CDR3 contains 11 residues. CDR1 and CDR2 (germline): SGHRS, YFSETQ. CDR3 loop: CASSRGLEQYF. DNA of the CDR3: TGCGCCAGCAGCAGGGGACTCGAGCAGTACTTC.

The CDR3 DNA is TGCAGCGCCAAGGCGTCAGGGGAGAATAACTATGGCTACACCTTC. It codes for CSAKASGENNYGYTF. The V call is TRBV29-1, the J call TRBJ1-2, with D possibly matching TRBD1 (6 bases). Germline CDR1 is SQVTM and CDR2 is ANQGSEA. This CDR3 has 15 residues. Trimming removed 7 bases at V and 1 base at J, with 19 bases between.

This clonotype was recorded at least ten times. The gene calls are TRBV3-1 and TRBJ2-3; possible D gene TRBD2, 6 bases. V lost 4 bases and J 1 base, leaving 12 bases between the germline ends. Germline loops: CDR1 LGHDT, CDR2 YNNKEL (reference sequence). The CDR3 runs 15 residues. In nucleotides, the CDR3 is TGTGCCAGCAGCCCGCGACTAGGGGGCACAGATACGCAGTATTTT. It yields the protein CASSPRLGGTDTQYF.

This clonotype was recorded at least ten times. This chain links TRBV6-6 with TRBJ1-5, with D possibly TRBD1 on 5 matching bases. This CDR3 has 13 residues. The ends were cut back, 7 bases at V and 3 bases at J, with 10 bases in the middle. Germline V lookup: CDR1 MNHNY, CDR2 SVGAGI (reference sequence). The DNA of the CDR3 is TGTGCCAGCAAAAGAGGGGACAATCAGCCCCAGCATTTT. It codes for CASKRGDNQPQHF.

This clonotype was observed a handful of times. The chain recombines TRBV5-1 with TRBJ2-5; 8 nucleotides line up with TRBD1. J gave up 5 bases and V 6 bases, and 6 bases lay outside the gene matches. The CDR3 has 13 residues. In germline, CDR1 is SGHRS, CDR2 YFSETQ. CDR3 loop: CASKITGGETQYF. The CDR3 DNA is TGCGCCAGCAAGATAACAGGGGGGGAGACCCAGTACTTC.

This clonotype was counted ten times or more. The DNA of the CDR3 is TGTGCCAGCAGTAATACAGGGGACGGGCAGTACTTC. Protein product: CASSNTGDGQYF. The rearrangement uses TRBV6-1 and TRBJ2-7; 7 bases map to TRBD1. Germline CDR1 is MNHNS and CDR2 is SASEGT. The CDR3 sequence is 12 residues long. Trimming cost V 5 bases and J 9 bases; bases outside gene matches: 7.

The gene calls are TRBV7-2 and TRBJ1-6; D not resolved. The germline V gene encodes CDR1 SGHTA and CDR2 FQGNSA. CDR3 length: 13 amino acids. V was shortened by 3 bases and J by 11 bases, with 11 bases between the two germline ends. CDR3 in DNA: TGTGCCAGCAGCTTCGGTGCATGCCCACCCCTCCACTTT. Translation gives CASSFGACPPLHF.

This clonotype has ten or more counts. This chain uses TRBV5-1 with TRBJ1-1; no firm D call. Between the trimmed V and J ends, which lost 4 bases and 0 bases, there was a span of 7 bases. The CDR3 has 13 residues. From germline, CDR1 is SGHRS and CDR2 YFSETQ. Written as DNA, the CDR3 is TGCGCCAGCAGCCCGAAGGTGAACACTGAAGCTTTCTTT. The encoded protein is CASSPKVNTEAFF.

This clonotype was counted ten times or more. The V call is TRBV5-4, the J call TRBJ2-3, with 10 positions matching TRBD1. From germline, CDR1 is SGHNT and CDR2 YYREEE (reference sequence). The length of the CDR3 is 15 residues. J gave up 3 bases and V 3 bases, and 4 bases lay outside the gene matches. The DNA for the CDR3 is TGTGCCAGCAGCTGGCGGGACAGGGGAACAGATACGCAGTATTTT. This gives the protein CASSWRDRGTDTQYF. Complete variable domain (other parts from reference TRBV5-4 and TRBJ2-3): ETGVTQSPTHLIKTRGQQVTLRCSSQSGHNTVSWYQQALGQGPQFIFQYYREEENGRGNFPPRFSGLQFPNYSSELNVNALELDDSALYLCASSWRDRGTDTQYFGPGTRLTVL.

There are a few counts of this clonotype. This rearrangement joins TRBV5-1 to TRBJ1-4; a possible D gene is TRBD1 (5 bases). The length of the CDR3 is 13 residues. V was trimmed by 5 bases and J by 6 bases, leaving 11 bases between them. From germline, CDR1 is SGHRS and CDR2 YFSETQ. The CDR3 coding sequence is TGCGCCAGCAGGACCGGGGACGATGAAAAACTGTTTTTT. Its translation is CASRTGDDEKLFF.

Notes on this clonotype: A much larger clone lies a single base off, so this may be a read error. The DNA for the CDR3 is TGTGCCAGCAGTTACCACCGGGGCTACGAGCAGTACTTC. Its protein product is CASSYHRGYEQYF. The J gene is TRBJ2-7, the V gene TRBV6-2 or TRBV6-3; possible D gene TRBD2, 5 bases. Per the germline V gene, CDR1 is MNHEY and CDR2 is SVGEGT. The CDR3 spans 13 residues. Trimming left V 2 bases short and J 3 bases short, with 8 bases between.

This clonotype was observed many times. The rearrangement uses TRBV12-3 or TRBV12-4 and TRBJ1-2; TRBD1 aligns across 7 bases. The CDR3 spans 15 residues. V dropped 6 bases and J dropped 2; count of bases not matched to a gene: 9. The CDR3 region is CASSLLQGGNYGYTF. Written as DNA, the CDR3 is TGTGCCAGCAGCCTCCTCCAGGGGGGAAACTATGGCTACACCTTC.

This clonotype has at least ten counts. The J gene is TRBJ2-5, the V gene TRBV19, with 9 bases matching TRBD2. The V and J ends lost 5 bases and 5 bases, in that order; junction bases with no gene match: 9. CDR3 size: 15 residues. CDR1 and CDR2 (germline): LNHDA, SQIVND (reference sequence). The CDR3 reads CASSPAGGPLETQYF. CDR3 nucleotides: TGTGCCAGTAGTCCCGCGGGAGGGCCTTTGGAGACCCAGTACTTC.

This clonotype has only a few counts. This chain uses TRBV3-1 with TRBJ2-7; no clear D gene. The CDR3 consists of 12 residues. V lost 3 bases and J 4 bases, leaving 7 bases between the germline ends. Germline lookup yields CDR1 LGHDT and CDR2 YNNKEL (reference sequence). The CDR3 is CASSHLSYEQYF. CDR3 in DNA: TGTGCCAGCAGCCACTTATCTTACGAGCAGTACTTC.

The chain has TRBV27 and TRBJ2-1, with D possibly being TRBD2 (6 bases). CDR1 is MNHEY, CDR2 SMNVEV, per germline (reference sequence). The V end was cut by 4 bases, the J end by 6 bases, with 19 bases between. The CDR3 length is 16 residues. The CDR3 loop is CASSSGDWAPVNEQFF. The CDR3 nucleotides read TGTGCCAGCAGTTCGGGGGACTGGGCCCCGGTCAATGAGCAGTTCTTC.

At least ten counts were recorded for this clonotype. CDR3 amino acids: CASSWGQGVSYEQYF. The CDR3 DNA follows: TGCGCCAGCAGCTGGGGACAGGGGGTCTCCTACGAGCAGTACTTC. The chain joins TRBV5-1 to TRBJ2-7, with 11 bases lining up with TRBD1. This CDR3 has 15 amino acids. The germline V gene encodes CDR1 SGHRS and CDR2 YFSETQ. With 3 bases clipped from V and 0 bases from J, the junction kept 2 bases outside the gene matches.

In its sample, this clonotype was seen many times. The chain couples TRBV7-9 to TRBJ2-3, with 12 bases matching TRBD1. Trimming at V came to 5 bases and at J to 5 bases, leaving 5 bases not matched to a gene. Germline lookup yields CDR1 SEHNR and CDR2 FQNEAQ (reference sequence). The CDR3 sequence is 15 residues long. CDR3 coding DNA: TGTGCCAGCAGCCCCCGGGACAGGGGGCTAGATACGCAGTATTTT. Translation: CASSPRDRGLDTQYF.

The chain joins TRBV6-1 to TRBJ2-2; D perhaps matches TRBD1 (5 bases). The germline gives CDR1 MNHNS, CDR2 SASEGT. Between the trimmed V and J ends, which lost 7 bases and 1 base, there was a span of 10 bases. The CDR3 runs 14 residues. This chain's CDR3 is CASKSTGNTGELFF. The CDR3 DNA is TGTGCCAGCAAATCCACAGGGAACACCGGGGAGCTGTTTTTT.

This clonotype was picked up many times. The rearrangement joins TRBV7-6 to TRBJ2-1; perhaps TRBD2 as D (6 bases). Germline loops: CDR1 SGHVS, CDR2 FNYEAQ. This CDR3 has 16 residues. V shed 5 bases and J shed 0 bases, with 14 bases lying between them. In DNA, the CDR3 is TGTGCCAGCAGCCCCCTTTCCGGGAGCTCCTACAATGAGCAGTTCTTC. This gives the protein CASSPLSGSSYNEQFF.

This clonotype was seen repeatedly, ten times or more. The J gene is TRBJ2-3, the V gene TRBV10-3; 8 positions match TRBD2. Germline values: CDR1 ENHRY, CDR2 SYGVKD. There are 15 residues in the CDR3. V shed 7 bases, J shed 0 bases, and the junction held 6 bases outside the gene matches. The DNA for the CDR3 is TGTGCCATCATGGCAGCTAGCGGGAGCACAGATACGCAGTATTTT. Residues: CAIMAASGSTDTQYF.

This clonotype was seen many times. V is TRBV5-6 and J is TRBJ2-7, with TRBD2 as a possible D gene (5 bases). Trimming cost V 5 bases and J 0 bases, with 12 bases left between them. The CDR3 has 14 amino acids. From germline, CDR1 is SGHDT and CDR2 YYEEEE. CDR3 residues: CASRRTRSSYEQYF. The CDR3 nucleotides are TGTGCCAGCAGGAGGACTCGTAGCTCCTACGAGCAGTACTTC.

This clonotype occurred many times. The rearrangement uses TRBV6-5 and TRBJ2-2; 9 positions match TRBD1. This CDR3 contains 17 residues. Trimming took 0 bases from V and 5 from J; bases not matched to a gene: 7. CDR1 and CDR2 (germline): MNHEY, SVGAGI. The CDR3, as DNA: TGTGCCAGCAGTTACTCGATGGGGACAGGGCTAACCGGGGAGCTGTTTTTT. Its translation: CASSYSMGTGLTGELFF.

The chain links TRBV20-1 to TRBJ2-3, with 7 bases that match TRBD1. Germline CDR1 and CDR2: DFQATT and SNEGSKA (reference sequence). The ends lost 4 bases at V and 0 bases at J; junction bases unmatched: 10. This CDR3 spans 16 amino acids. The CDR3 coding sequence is TGCAGTGCTACCGGGACAGTTACCATTAGCACAGATACGCAGTATTTT. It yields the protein CSATGTVTISTDTQYF.

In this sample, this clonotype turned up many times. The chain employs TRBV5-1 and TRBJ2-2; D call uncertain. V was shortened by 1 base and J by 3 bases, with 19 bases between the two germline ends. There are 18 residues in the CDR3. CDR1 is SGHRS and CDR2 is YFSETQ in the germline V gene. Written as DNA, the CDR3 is TGCGCCAGCAGCTTGATCCCAGGATACGGGCATGACACCGGGGAGCTGTTTTTT. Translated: CASSLIPGYGHDTGELFF. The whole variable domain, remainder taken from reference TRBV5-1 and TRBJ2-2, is KAGVTQTPRYLIKTRGQQVTLSCSPISGHRSVSWYQQTPGQGLQFLFEYFSETQRNKGNFPGRFSGRQFSNSRSEMNVSTLELGDSALYLCASSLIPGYGHDTGELFFGEGSRLTVL.

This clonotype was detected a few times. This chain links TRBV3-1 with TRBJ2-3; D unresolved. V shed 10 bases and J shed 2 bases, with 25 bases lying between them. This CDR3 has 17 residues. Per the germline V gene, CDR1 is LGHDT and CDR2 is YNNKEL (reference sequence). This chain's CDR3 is CATCHYRTPSHTDTQYF. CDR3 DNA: TGTGCCACCTGCCATTATAGGACCCCGTCTCACACAGATACGCAGTATTTT.